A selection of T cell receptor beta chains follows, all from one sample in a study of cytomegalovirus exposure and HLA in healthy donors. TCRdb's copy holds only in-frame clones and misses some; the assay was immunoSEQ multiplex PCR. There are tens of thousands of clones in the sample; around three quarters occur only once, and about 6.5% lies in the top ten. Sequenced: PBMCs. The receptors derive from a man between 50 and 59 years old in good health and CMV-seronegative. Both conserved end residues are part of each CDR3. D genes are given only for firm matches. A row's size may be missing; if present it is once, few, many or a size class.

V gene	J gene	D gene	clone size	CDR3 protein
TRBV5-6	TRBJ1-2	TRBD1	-	CASSRGTDNYGYTF
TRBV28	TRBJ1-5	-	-	CASTSSYRDYSNQPQHF
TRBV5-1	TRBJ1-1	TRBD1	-	CASSRDYRGQNTEAFF
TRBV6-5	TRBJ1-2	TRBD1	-	CASSWLGQGSLSYTF
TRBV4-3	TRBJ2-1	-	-	CASSQDGTGTLTNNEQFF
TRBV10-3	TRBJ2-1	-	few	CAITTASYNEQFF
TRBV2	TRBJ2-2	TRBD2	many	CASSVTSGNTGELFF
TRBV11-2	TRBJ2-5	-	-	CASSLGLGGTQYF
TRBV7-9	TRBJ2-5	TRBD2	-	CASSSTLARETQYF
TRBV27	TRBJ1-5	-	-	CASRLDLGEVIAIKPQHF
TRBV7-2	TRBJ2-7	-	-	CASSSESYEQYF
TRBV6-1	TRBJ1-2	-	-	CASRGWGGYTF
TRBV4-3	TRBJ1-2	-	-	CASSQGGGYYGYTF
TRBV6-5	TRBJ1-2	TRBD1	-	CASSYSRGQTSPYTF
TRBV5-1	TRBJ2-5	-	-	CASSLARVSYETQYF
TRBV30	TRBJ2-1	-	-	CAWSLRGLSSYNEQFF
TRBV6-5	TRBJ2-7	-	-	CASSYGTGGAYEQYF
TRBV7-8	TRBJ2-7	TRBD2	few	CASSGTGTSVYEQYF
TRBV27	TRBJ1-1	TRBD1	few	CASSFRTGMKSNTEAFF
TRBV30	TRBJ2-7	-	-	CAWSAVARTTGQYF
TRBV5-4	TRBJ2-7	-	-	CASSLNSYEQYF
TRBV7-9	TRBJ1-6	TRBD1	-	CASSLGGQGTSPLHF
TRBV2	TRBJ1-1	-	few	CASRVGQQNTEAFF
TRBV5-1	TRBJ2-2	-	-	CASSSSGAAGELFF
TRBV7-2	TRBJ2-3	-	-	CASSSVVGDTQYF
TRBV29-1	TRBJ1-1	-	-	CSAASQTRLEAFF
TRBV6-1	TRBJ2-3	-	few	CASSELGSTDTQYF
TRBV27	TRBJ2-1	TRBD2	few	CASTKHRGTSGVNEQFF
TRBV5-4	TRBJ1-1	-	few	CASGVTGKGTEAFF
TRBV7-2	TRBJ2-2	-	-	CASSLTLASKLFF
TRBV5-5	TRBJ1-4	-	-	CASSLYNRANEKLFF
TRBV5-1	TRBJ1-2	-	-	CASSLFAEGYTF
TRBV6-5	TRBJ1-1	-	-	CASREPGGNTEAFF
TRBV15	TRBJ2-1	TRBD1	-	CATSMTGTGEPEQFF
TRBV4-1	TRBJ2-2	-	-	CASTGWADVTGELFF
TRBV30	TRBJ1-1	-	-	CAWNLNTEAFF
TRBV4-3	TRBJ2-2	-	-	CASSQDYYNTGELFF
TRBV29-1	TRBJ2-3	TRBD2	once	CSVPGGSTDTQYF
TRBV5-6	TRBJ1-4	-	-	CASGPAGQGKEKLFF
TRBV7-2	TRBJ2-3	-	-	CASSPQGSGLSTDTQYF
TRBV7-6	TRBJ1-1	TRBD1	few	CASSFRDRGYSFF
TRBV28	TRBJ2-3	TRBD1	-	CASSSPGQGGRTQYF